Below are 30 T cell receptor beta chains sequenced from a single sample in a study of human T cells and chemical hapten exposure. Time point meaning: patch test 2, 6 weeks after DPC sensitization. As to treatment: therapeutic diphenylcyclopropenone sensitization with weekly scalp DPC. One entry per CDR3 protein, called by TCRdb with MiXCR from the RACE reads. Among approximately 89,000 distinct CDR3 sequences listed, roughly a tenth were seen once. The sequenced sample was whole blood, obtained in connection with sensitization to the hapten diphenylcyclopropenone (DPC). These TCRs come from a woman in her 30s with alopecia areata. Some clones in this sample may be carry-over from other donors' samples.

Regarding this clonotype: Being one base from a much bigger clone, this may be a read error. V usage is TRBV6-6 and J usage is TRBJ2-7; no definite D call. The CDR3 has 14 residues. Germline V lookup: CDR1 MNHNY, CDR2 SVGAGI (reference sequence). V was trimmed by 6 bases and J by 0 bases, leaving 12 bases between them. The CDR3 region is CASRPGNLSYEQYF. The CDR3 coding sequence is TGTGCCAGCAGACCAGGAAACCTCTCCTACGAGCAGTACTTC.

The chain couples TRBV20-1 to TRBJ1-2, with a possible D match to TRBD1 (6 bases). Trimming removed 6 bases from V and 5 bases from J, with 22 bases in between. The CDR3 has 15 amino acids. Germline V gives CDR1 DFQATT, CDR2 SNEGSKA (reference sequence). CDR3 protein: CSALTGAGERYGYTF. DNA for the CDR3: TGCAGTGCCCTGACCGGGGCAGGGGAAAGATATGGCTACACCTTC.

This clonotype was observed many times. V is TRBV7-9 and J is TRBJ1-2, with D tentatively TRBD1 (6 bases). Germline V gene lookup returns CDR1 SEHNR and CDR2 FQNEAQ (reference sequence). Trimming took 1 base from V and 7 from J, leaving 10 bases between them. The CDR3 runs 13 residues. CDR3: CASSLVEDSGYTF. CDR3 DNA sequence: TGTGCCAGCAGCTTAGTGGAGGACAGTGGCTACACCTTC.

V gene TRBV29-1 combines with J gene TRBJ2-1, with 10 positions matching TRBD2. This CDR3 has 12 residues. The V gene's germline CDR1 is SQVTM and CDR2 ANQGSEA. The V and J ends lost 6 bases and 10 bases, in that order; junction bases with no gene match: 6. CDR3: CSVGASGREQFF. In DNA, the CDR3 is TGCAGCGTGGGGGCTAGCGGGAGAGAGCAGTTCTTC.

This clonotype was seen at least ten times. The rearrangement links TRBV14 to TRBJ2-2; the D is unclear. The germline V gene encodes CDR1 SGHDN and CDR2 FVKESK. Trimming removed 1 base at V and 4 bases at J, with 7 bases between. This CDR3 has 14 amino acids. This chain's CDR3 is CASSQASVTGELFF. The CDR3 coding sequence is TGTGCCAGCAGCCAAGCTTCAGTCACCGGGGAGCTGTTTTTT.

This clonotype has a count of ten or more. This sequence joins TRBV6-5 and TRBJ1-6, with 7 bases identical to TRBD1. From germline, CDR1 is MNHEY and CDR2 SVGAGI. This CDR3 is 15 amino acids long. After removal of 2 bases from V and 10 bases from J, the junction contained 8 bases not matched to a gene. CDR3: CASSYVRDSGSPLHF. Written as DNA, the CDR3 is TGTGCCAGCAGTTACGTCAGGGACAGCGGCTCACCCCTCCACTTT.

This clonotype was seen a handful of times. The chain uses TRBV7-2 and TRBJ1-6; 8 bases are a match to TRBD1. CDR3 length: 15 residues. The J segment lost 10 bases and the V segment lost 5 bases, leaving 10 bases of the junction unmatched. Germline V gene sequence: CDR1 SGHTA, CDR2 FQGNSA. Here the CDR3 DNA reads TGTGCCAGCAGCGCCAGCGGACAGGGAACCTCACCCCTCCACTTT. This sequence encodes CASSASGQGTSPLHF.

The rearrangement uses TRBV2 and TRBJ1-1; D is perhaps TRBD1 (6 bases). CDR3 length equals 14 residues. V lost 6 bases, J lost 0 bases, and 11 bases lay in between. Germline V gives CDR1 SNHLY, CDR2 FYNNEI. CDR3 nucleotides: TGTGCCAGCAGCGCCACAGGGATGAACACTGAAGCTTTCTTT. Translated: CASSATGMNTEAFF.

The chain combines TRBV7-6 with TRBJ1-4; D perhaps matches TRBD1 (5 bases). Trimming stripped 5 bases from V and 8 bases from J, with 18 bases between. Germline values: CDR1 SGHVS, CDR2 FNYEAQ. The CDR3 is 15 residues long. For the CDR3, the DNA is TGTGCCAGCAGCCCCACCCAAAGGACACGAGAAAAACTGTTTTTT. Translating gives CASSPTQRTREKLFF.

The chain combines TRBV25-1 with TRBJ1-2, with 10 bases aligning to TRBD1. Germline V CDR1 and CDR2: MGHDK, SYGVNS. Losses at the gene ends were 4 bases for V and 8 bases for J; bases not matched to a gene: 7. CDR3 size: 14 residues. The CDR3 sequence is CASSAGQGHKGYTF. The CDR3 DNA is TGTGCCAGCAGTGCGGGACAGGGGCATAAAGGCTACACCTTC.

This clonotype has a count of ten or more. The V call is TRBV28, the J call TRBJ2-1, with 8 bases fitting TRBD2. The germline CDR1 and CDR2 sequences are MDHEN and SYDVKM. The V segment lost 5 bases and the J segment 8 bases; nucleotides outside the gene matches: 11. The CDR3 is 15 amino acids. In nucleotides, the CDR3 is TGTGCCAGCAGTCCCCCGGGGGGGCCTAGGGATGAGCAGTTCTTC. This translates into CASSPPGGPRDEQFF.

The V gene is TRBV28, the J gene TRBJ1-1; no firm D call. With 7 bases removed from V and 3 bases from J, the gap between germline ends came to 12 bases. Germline V gene lookup returns CDR1 MDHEN and CDR2 SYDVKM. This CDR3 contains 13 residues. In nucleotides, the CDR3 is TGTGCCAGCATCTTTGGTGTAGACACTGAAGCTTTCTTT. Residues: CASIFGVDTEAFF. The whole variable domain, remainder taken from reference TRBV28 and TRBJ1-1, is DVKVTQSSRYLVKRTGEKVFLECVQDMDHENMFWYRQDPGLGLRLIYFSYDVKMKEKGDIPEGYSVSREKKERFSLILESASTNQTSMYLCASIFGVDTEAFFGQGTRLTVV.

The sample holds a few counts of this clonotype. CDR3 sequence (DNA): TGCAGCGTTTCGGGGGCTAGCAATGAAAAACTGTTTTTT. Its translation is CSVSGASNEKLFF. The chain joins TRBV29-1 to TRBJ1-4, with D perhaps TRBD1 (6 bases). Germline V gene sequence: CDR1 SQVTM, CDR2 ANQGSEA. V was cut by 5 bases and J by 5 bases, with 12 bases left in between. CDR3 size: 13 residues.

This clonotype was recorded at least ten times. The V and J genes are TRBV7-2 and TRBJ2-5; TRBD2 matches at 14 bases. The J segment lost 5 bases and the V segment lost 3 bases, leaving 8 bases of the junction unmatched. CDR1 is SGHTA, CDR2 FQGNSA, per germline. This CDR3 is built from 17 residues. The CDR3 DNA sequence: TGTGCCAGCAGCTTGCAACTGACTAGCGGGAGGGGTGAGACCCAGTACTTC. Translation gives CASSLQLTSGRGETQYF.

This clonotype turned up a few times. The rearrangement links TRBV20-1 to TRBJ2-5; 7 bases are a match to TRBD2. The CDR3 loop spans 12 amino acids. With V trimmed by 6 bases and J by 6 bases, 7 bases remained unmatched. Looked up from germline, CDR1 is DFQATT and CDR2 is SNEGSKA (reference sequence). CDR3 DNA sequence: TGCAGTGCATCTCCCGGGAGGAAGACCCAGTACTTC. It translates to CSASPGRKTQYF.

V gene TRBV27 combines with J gene TRBJ1-6; 10 bases align to TRBD1. The germline gives CDR1 MNHEY, CDR2 SMNVEV (reference sequence). V lost 1 base, J lost 10 bases, and 7 bases stayed unmatched. The CDR3 has 16 residues. The CDR3 DNA sequence: TGTGCCAGCAGTTTATTTTTGACAGGGGGCAGGTCACCCCTCCACTTT. This translates into CASSLFLTGGRSPLHF.

This clonotype was observed a few times. V usage is TRBV11-1 and J usage is TRBJ2-3, with 7 positions matching TRBD2. V dropped 5 bases and J dropped 6; count of bases not matched to a gene: 11. CDR3 size: 15 residues. Germline V gives CDR1 SGHAT, CDR2 FQDESV (reference sequence). The chain's CDR3 is CASSIRTSLLDTQYF. CDR3 bases: TGTGCCAGCAGCATCCGGACTAGTCTTCTTGATACGCAGTATTTT.

This clonotype was found a few times. The chain recombines TRBV28 with TRBJ2-1; either TRBD1 or TRBD2 may supply D (5 bases each). Between the trimmed V and J ends, which lost 4 bases and 5 bases, there was a span of 15 bases. The CDR3 runs to 15 residues. Looked up from germline, CDR1 is MDHEN and CDR2 is SYDVKM. DNA of the CDR3: TGTGCCAGCAGTTCCCCTATGGGGGTACACAATGAGCAGTTCTTC. Translation: CASSSPMGVHNEQFF.

The sample holds a few counts of this clonotype. The chain has TRBV6-6 and TRBJ1-2; D is undetermined. This CDR3 is built from 15 residues. Germline assignment: CDR1 MNHNY and CDR2 SVGAGI (reference sequence). Trimming took off 0 bases at V and 7 bases at J, with 15 bases between the two ends. The CDR3 spells CASSYSSPRVSGYTF. The CDR3 coding sequence is TGTGCCAGCAGTTACTCTAGTCCCCGTGTCAGTGGCTACACCTTC.

Concerning this clonotype: A much bigger clone sits one base away, suggesting this may be a read error. The CDR3 nucleotides are TGTGCCGGCAGTGATCTTGTAGATACGCAGTATTTT. Its translation: CAGSDLVDTQYF. The chain uses TRBV25-1 and TRBJ2-3; D gene unclear. The germline CDR1 and CDR2 sequences are MGHDK and SYGVNS. CDR3 size: 12 residues.

This clonotype was observed many times. For the CDR3, the DNA is TGTGCCAGCAGTTTAACACAGCCCCAGCATTTT. This gives the protein CASSLTQPQHF. The chain combines TRBV12-3 or TRBV12-4 with TRBJ1-5; D remains unclear. Trimming took off 2 bases at V and 7 bases at J, with 3 bases between the two ends. The CDR3 has 11 amino acids.

This clonotype showed up just a few times. The V and J genes are TRBV4-2 and TRBJ2-2, with 8 bases fitting TRBD1. V lost 0 bases to trimming and J lost 0 bases; unmatched junction nucleotides: 3. The CDR3 length is 17 residues. Germline V lookup: CDR1 LGHNA, CDR2 YNFKEQ. The CDR3 DNA follows: TGTGCCAGCAGCCAAGATCGGACAGGGACGAACACCGGGGAGCTGTTTTTT. Protein sequence: CASSQDRTGTNTGELFF.

The rearrangement links TRBV9 to TRBJ2-3; D is uncertain. Germline V lookup: CDR1 SGDLS, CDR2 YYNGEE. The V end lost 0 bases, the J end lost 8 bases, and 10 bases lay between the germline ends. This CDR3 has 13 residues. This CDR3 reads CASSVALAATQYF. CDR3 in DNA: TGTGCCAGCAGCGTAGCTCTGGCCGCTACGCAGTATTTT.

This clonotype occurred many times. V is TRBV5-1 and J is TRBJ1-6; TRBD1 might be the D (5 bases). The CDR3 runs to 15 residues. V lost 4 bases and J lost 5, with 13 bases in between. Germline V CDR1 and CDR2: SGHRS, YFSETQ. The CDR3 is CASSQTGTDNSPLHF. DNA of the CDR3: TGCGCCAGCAGCCAGACCGGGACGGATAATTCACCCCTCCACTTT.

This clonotype was observed at least ten times. The rearrangement uses TRBV27 and TRBJ2-7; 8 bases are a match to TRBD1. The germline gives CDR1 MNHEY, CDR2 SMNVEV (reference sequence). This CDR3 comprises 15 residues. Germline trimming cut 8 bases from V and 2 bases from J; bases unmatched to any gene: 11. The CDR3: CASAPGTGLTYEQYF. The CDR3, as DNA: TGTGCCAGCGCGCCGGGGACAGGACTTACCTACGAGCAGTACTTC.

This clonotype was picked up many times. This sequence joins TRBV6-2 or TRBV6-3 and TRBJ2-3, with 12 bases fitting TRBD2. The germline V gene encodes CDR1 MNHEY and CDR2 SVGEGT. The V gene end was trimmed by 6 bases and the J gene end by 4 bases; junction bases not matched to a gene: 8. The CDR3 length is 16 residues. Here the CDR3 reads CASRPPSGGAPDTQYF. CDR3 bases: TGTGCCAGCAGGCCTCCTAGCGGGGGGGCCCCAGATACGCAGTATTTT.

This chain joins TRBV18 and TRBJ1-2, with D hard to call. CDR1 is KGHSH and CDR2 is LQKENI in the germline V gene. V was clipped by 3 bases and J by 3 bases, with 11 bases between them. This CDR3 spans 14 amino acids. The CDR3: CASSPSSDYYGYTF. For the CDR3, the DNA is TGTGCCAGCTCACCTAGTAGCGACTACTATGGCTACACCTTC.

V is TRBV19 and J is TRBJ2-1; 10 bases line up with TRBD2. The CDR3 contains 16 residues. Per the germline V gene, CDR1 is LNHDA and CDR2 is SQIVND (reference sequence). V was pared by 3 bases and J by 3 bases, with 5 bases of the junction left unmatched. The CDR3 loop reads CASSILSGGRYNEQFF. CDR3 in DNA: TGTGCCAGTAGTATCCTTAGCGGGGGGCGCTACAATGAGCAGTTCTTC.

This clonotype was counted at least ten times. The chain employs TRBV20-1 and TRBJ2-1; TRBD1 is a possible D gene (5 bases). This CDR3 is built from 13 residues. The germline V gene has CDR1 DFQATT and CDR2 SNEGSKA (reference sequence). Trimming shortened V by 3 bases and J by 7 bases, and 13 bases separated the two germline ends. This CDR3 is CSARKTELNEQFF. CDR3 in DNA: TGCAGTGCTAGGAAGACAGAACTTAATGAGCAGTTCTTC.

This clonotype has a handful of counts. The gene calls are TRBV29-1 and TRBJ2-3, with D maybe TRBD2 (6 bases). The V gene lost 3 bases and the J gene lost 0 bases, with 10 bases spanning the gap. Germline loops: CDR1 SQVTM, CDR2 ANQGSEA. CDR3 size: 14 residues. Here the CDR3 reads CSVDGGTSTDTQYF. DNA of the CDR3: TGCAGCGTTGACGGCGGGACTAGCACAGATACGCAGTATTTT.